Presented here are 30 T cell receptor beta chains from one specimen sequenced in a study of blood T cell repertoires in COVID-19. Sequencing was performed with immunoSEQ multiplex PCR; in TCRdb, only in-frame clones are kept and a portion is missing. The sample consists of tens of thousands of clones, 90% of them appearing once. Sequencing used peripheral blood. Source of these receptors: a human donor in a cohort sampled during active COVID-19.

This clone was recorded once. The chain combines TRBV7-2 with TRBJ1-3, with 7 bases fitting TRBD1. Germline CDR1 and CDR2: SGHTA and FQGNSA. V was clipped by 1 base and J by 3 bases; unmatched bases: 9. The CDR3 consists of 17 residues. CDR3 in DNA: TGTGCCAGCAGCTTAGTGTGGGCGACAGGGATTGGAAACACCATATATTTT. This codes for CASSLVWATGIGNTIYF.

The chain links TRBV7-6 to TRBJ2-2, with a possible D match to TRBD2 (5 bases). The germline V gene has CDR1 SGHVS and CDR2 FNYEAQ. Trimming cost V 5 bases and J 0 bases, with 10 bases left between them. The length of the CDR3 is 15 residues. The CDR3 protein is CASSRGGTNTGELFF. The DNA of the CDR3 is TGTGCCAGCAGCCGCGGAGGAACGAACACCGGGGAGCTGTTTTTT.

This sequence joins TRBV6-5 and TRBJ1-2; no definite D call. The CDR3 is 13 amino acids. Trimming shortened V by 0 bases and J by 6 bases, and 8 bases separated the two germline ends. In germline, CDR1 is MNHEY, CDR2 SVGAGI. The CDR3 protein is CASSYSTGNGYTF. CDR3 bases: TGTGCCAGCAGTTACTCGACGGGGAATGGCTACACCTTC.

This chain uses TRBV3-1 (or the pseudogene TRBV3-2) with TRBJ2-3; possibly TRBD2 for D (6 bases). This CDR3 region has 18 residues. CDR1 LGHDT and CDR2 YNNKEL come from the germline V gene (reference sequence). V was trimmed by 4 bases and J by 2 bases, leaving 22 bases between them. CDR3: CASSRKTDPWGDTDTQYF. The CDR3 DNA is TGTGCCAGCAGCCGAAAAACGGACCCTTGGGGGGACACAGATACGCAGTATTTT.

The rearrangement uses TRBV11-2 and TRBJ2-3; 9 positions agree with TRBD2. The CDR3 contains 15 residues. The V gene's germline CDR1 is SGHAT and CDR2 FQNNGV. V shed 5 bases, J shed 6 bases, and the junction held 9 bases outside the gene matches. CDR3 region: CASSKRAGGGDTQYF. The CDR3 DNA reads TGTGCCAGCAGCAAGAGAGCGGGAGGCGGGGATACGCAGTATTTT.

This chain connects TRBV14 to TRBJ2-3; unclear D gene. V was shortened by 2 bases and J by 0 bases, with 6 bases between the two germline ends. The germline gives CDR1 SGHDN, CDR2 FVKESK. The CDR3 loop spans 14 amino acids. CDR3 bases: TGTGCCAGCAGCCAAACGACTAGCACAGATACGCAGTATTTT. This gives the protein CASSQTTSTDTQYF.

The DNA of the CDR3 is TGTGCCAGTAGTTTTCAGGTTTTGGTGTTCGGTCAGCCCCAGCATTTT. This translates into CASSFQVLVFGQPQHF. The chain is built from TRBV19 and TRBJ1-5; the D is unclear. Germline CDR1 LNHDA, CDR2 SQIVND (reference sequence). V lost 5 bases, J lost 6 bases, and 20 bases lay in between. The CDR3 is 16 amino acids. Full variable domain (remainder filled in from reference TRBV19 and TRBJ1-5): DGGITQSPKYLFRKEGQNVTLSCEQNLNHDAMYWYRQDPGQGLRLIYYSQIVNDFQKGDIAEGYSVSREKKESFPLTVTSAQKNPTAFYLCASSFQVLVFGQPQHFGDGTRLSIL.

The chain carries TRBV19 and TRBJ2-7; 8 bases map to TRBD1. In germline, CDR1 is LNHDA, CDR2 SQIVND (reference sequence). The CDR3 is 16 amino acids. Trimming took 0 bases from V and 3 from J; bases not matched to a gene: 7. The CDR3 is CASSIEAGTGIYEQYF. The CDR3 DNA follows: TGTGCCAGTAGTATAGAGGCCGGGACAGGCATCTACGAGCAGTACTTC. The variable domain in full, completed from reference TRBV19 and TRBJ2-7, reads DGGITQSPKYLFRKEGQNVTLSCEQNLNHDAMYWYRQDPGQGLRLIYYSQIVNDFQKGDIAEGYSVSREKKESFPLTVTSAQKNPTAFYLCASSIEAGTGIYEQYFGPGTRLTVT.

CDR3 amino acids: CASGPGTMNTEAFF. DNA of the CDR3: TGCGCCAGCGGTCCAGGAACAATGAACACTGAAGCTTTCTTT. The chain uses TRBV5-1 and TRBJ1-1; D remains unclear. Germline assignment: CDR1 SGHRS and CDR2 YFSETQ. There are 14 residues in the CDR3. V dropped 7 bases and J dropped 0 bases, with 13 bases sitting between them.

The CDR3 sequence is CASSAGVRTDTQYF. The DNA for the CDR3 is TGTGCCAGCAGCGCCGGGGTTCGCACAGATACGCAGTATTTT. The J gene is TRBJ2-3, the V gene TRBV2; maybe TRBD2 (5 bases). The germline V gene has CDR1 SNHLY and CDR2 FYNNEI. The CDR3 sequence is 14 residues long. The V gene lost 6 bases and the J gene lost 1 base, with 11 bases spanning the gap.

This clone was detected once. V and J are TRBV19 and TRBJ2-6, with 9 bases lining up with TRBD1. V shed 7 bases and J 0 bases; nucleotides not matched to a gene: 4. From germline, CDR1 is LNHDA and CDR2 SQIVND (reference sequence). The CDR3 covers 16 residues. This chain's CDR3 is CASTRQGDSGANVLTF. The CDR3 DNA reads TGTGCCAGTACCCGACAGGGGGACTCTGGGGCCAACGTCCTGACTTTC.

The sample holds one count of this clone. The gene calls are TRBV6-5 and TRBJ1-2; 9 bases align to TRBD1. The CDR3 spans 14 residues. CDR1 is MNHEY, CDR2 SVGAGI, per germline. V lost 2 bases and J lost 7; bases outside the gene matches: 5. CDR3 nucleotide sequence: TGTGCCAGCAGTTACCCGGGACAGGGATTTGGCTACACCTTC. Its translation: CASSYPGQGFGYTF.

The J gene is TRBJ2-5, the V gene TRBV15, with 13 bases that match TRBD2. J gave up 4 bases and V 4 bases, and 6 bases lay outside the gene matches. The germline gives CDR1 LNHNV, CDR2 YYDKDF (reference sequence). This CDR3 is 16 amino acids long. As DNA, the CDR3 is TGTGCCACCAGCACCCAAGGACTAGCGGGAGTAGAGACCCAGTACTTC. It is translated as CATSTQGLAGVETQYF.

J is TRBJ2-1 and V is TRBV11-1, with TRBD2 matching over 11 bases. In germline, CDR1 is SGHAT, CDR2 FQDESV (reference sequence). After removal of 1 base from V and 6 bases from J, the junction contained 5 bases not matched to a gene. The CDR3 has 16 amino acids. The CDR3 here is CASSLEVAGGLNEQFF. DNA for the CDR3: TGTGCCAGCAGCTTAGAGGTAGCGGGAGGGCTCAATGAGCAGTTCTTC.

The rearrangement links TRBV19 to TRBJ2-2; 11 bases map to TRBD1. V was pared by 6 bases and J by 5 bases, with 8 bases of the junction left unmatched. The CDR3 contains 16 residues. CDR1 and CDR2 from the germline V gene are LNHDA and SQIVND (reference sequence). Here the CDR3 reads CASSPRDRGFTGELFF. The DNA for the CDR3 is TGTGCCAGTAGCCCCCGGGACAGGGGGTTTACCGGGGAGCTGTTTTTT.

CDR3: CASSLGTGTGETQYF. In DNA, the CDR3 is TGTGCCAGCAGCTTGGGGACAGGGACAGGAGAGACCCAGTACTTC. The gene calls are TRBV5-4 and TRBJ2-5; 8 bases fit TRBD1. V shed 0 bases, J shed 4 bases, and the junction held 5 bases outside the gene matches. The germline CDR1 and CDR2 sequences are SGHNT and YYREEE (reference sequence). CDR3 size: 15 residues.

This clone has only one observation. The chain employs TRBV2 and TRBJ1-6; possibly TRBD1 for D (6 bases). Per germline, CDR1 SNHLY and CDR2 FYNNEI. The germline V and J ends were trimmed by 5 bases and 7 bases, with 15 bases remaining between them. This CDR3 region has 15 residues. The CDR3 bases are TGTGCCAGCAGTCCTTCCTCAACAGGGAATTCACCCCTCCACTTT. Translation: CASSPSSTGNSPLHF.

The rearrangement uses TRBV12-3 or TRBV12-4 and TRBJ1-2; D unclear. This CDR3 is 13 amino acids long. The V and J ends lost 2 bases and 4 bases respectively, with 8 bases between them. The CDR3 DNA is TGTGCCAGCAGTTTATCAGGTGGCTATGGCTACACCTTC. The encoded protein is CASSLSGGYGYTF.

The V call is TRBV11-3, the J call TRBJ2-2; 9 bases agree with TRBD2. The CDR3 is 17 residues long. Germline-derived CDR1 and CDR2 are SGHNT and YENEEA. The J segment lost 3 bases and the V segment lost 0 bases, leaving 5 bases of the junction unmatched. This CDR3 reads CASSLDPAGGYTGELFF. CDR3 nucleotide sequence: TGTGCCAGCAGCTTAGACCCAGCGGGAGGTTACACCGGGGAGCTGTTTTTT.

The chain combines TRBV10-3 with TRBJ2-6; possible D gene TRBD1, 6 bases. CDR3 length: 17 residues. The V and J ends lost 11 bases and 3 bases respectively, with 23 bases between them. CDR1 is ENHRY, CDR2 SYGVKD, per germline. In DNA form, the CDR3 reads TGTGCCTCTCTTGGGCAGGGGTGGTGGCGTGGGGCCAACGTCCTGACTTTC. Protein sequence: CASLGQGWWRGANVLTF.

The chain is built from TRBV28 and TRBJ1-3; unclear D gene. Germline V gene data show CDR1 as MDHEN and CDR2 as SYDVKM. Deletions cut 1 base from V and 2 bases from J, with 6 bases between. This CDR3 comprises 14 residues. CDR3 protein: CASSLSAAGNTIYF. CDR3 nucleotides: TGTGCCAGCAGTTTATCCGCGGCTGGAAACACCATATATTTT. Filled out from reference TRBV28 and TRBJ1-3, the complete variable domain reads DVKVTQSSRYLVKRTGEKVFLECVQDMDHENMFWYRQDPGLGLRLIYFSYDVKMKEKGDIPEGYSVSREKKERFSLILESASTNQTSMYLCASSLSAAGNTIYFGEGSWLTVV.

The CDR3 DNA reads as TGCGCCAGCAGCCAAGAGGGTAGCGGGAAAGGGGATACGCAGTATTTT. Amino acid sequence: CASSQEGSGKGDTQYF. This chain uses TRBV4-3 with TRBJ2-3; 8 bases are shared with TRBD2. The junction had 8 bases not matched to a gene; V was cut back by 0 bases and J by 6 bases. Germline CDR1 reads LGHNA; CDR2 reads YSLEER. CDR3 length equals 16 residues.

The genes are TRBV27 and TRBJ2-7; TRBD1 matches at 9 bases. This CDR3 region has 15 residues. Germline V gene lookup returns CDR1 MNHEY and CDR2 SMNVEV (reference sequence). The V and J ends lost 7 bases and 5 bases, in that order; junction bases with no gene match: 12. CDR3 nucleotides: TGTGCCAGCACTTATATCGGGACAGGGAAGAACGAGCAGTACTTC. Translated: CASTYIGTGKNEQYF.

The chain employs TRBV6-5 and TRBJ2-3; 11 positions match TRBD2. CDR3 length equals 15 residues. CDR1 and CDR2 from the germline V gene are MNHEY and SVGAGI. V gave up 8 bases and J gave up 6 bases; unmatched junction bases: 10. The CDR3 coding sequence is TGTGCCAGCTCCGAGGTTAGCGGGAGGGATGATACGCAGTATTTT. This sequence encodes CASSEVSGRDDTQYF.

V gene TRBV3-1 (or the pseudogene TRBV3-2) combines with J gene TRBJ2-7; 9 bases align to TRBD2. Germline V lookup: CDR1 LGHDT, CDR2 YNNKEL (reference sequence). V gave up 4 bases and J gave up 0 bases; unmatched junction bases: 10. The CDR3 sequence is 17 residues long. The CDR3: CASSPSRSSGSSYEQYF. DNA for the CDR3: TGTGCCAGCAGCCCATCTAGAAGTAGCGGGAGCTCCTACGAGCAGTACTTC.

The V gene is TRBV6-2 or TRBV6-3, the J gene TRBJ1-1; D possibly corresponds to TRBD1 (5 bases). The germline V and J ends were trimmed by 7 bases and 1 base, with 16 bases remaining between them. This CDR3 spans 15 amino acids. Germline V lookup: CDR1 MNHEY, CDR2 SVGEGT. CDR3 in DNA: TGTGCCAGCACCCCGTGGACACTGGGGAACACTGAAGCTTTCTTT. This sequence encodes CASTPWTLGNTEAFF.

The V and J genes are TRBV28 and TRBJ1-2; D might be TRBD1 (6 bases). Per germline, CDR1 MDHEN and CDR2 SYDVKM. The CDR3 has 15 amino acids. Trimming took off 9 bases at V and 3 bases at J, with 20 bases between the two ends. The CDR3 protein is CASQLAGAKDYGYTF. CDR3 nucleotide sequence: TGTGCCAGTCAACTCGCGGGGGCGAAGGACTATGGCTACACCTTC.

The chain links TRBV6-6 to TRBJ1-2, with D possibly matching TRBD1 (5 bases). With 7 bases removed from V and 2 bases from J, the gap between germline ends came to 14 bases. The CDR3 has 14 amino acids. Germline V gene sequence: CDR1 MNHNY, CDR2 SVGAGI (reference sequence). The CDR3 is CASMSPTENYGYTF. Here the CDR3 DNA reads TGTGCCAGCATGTCTCCGACAGAAAACTATGGCTACACCTTC.

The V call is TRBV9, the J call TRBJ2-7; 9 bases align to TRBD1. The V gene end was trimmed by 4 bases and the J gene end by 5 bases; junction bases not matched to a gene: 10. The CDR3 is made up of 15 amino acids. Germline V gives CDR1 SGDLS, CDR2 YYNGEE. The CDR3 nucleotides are TGTGCCAGCAGCTTGGGACAGGGATTCGTGGACGAGCAGTACTTC. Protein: CASSLGQGFVDEQYF.

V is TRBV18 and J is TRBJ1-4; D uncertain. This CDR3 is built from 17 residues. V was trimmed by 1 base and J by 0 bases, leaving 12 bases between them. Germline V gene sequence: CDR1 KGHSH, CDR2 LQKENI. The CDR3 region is CASSPRTLGATNEKLFF. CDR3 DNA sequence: TGTGCCAGCTCACCACGGACTCTCGGGGCAACTAATGAAAAACTGTTTTTT.